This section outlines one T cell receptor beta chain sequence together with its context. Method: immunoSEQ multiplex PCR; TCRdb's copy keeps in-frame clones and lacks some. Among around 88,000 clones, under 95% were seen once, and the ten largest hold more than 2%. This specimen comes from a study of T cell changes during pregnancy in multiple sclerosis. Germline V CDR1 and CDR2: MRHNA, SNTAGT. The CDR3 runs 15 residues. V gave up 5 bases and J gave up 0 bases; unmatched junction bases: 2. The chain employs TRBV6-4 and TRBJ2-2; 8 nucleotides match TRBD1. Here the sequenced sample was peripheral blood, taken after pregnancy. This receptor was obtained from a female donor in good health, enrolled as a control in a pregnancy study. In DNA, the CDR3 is TGTGCCAGCAGTTTGACAGGGGCGAACACCGGGGAGCTGTTTTTT. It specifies CASSLTGANTGELFF.